This T cell receptor (beta chain) came from a study of blood T cell repertoires in COVID-19. Study-wide context: In each case, the material was cDNA or gDNA derived from T cells, B-cell-depleted T cells, or PBMCs.

Original processing methods: Counts of nucleated cells, estimated from reference gene primer amplification, were obtained. The protocol was immunoSEQ multiplex PCR, while the TCRdb copy is restricted to in-frame clones and leaves out a portion. Clone size and V and J calls were adopted from that table, with D and trimming inferred from the DNA. The profile covers 30,000 to 45,000 clones, with 87% appearing a single time and 7% to 9% taken by the ten largest. The sequence was collected from a human donor in a cohort sampled during active COVID-19. Sequencing input: peripheral blood.

CDR3 DNA sequence: TGTGCCATCAGTGAGTCACAGGGGTTAGTCGAGACCCAGTACTTC. Its protein product is CAISESQGLVETQYF. The rearrangement uses TRBV10-3 and TRBJ2-5; 7 nucleotides match TRBD1. Trimming removed 0 bases from V and 5 bases from J; junction bases left unmatched: 6. CDR1 ENHRY and CDR2 SYGVKD come from the germline V gene. The length of the CDR3 is 15 residues.